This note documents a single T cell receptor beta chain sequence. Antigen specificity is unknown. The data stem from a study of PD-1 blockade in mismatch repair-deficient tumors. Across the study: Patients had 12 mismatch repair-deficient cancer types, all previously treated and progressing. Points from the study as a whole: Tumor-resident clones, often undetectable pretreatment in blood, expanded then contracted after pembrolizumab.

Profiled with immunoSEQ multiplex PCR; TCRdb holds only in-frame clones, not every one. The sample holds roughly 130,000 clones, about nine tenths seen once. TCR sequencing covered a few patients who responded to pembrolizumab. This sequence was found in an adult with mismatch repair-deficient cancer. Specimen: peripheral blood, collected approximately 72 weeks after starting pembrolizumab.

CDR3 in DNA: TGTGCCAGCAGCCAAGACGGGAGCTCGCTGTCTGGGGAGCTGTTTTTT. This translates into CASSQDGSSLSGELFF. The J gene is TRBJ2-2, the V gene TRBV4-2, with D perhaps TRBD2 (6 bases). CDR1 and CDR2 (germline): LGHNA, YNFKEQ. This CDR3 is 16 amino acids long. Trimming stripped 0 bases from V and 8 bases from J, with 16 bases between.